A single sample gave rise to the 28 T cell receptor beta chains below, sequenced in a study of CD8 T cells in Susac syndrome. Random hexamers primed reverse transcription of about 0.45 to 1 ug RNA. TCRdb re-called the immunoSEQ multiplex PCR reads through MiXCR, storing one row per CDR3 protein. Here the sample spans 150,000 to 250,000 distinct CDR3 sequences, nearly 95% being singletons. Sequencing input: CD4+ T cells from PBMCs. Receptors originate from a human donor with multiple sclerosis.

The V call is TRBV3-1, the J call TRBJ1-2; D unresolved. Germline CDR1 LGHDT, CDR2 YNNKEL (reference sequence). Between the trimmed V and J ends, which lost 4 bases and 8 bases, there was a span of 11 bases. The length of the CDR3 is 12 residues. The CDR3 reads CASSRADRGYTF. In DNA, the CDR3 is TGTGCCAGCAGCCGAGCGGATCGCGGCTACACCTTC.

The CDR3 sequence: CASSTEGTEAFF. CDR3 bases: TGTGCCAGCAGCACAGAAGGCACTGAAGCTTTCTTT. The V and J genes are TRBV2 and TRBJ1-1; D remains unclear. This CDR3 is 12 amino acids long. Germline V gene lookup returns CDR1 SNHLY and CDR2 FYNNEI. The germline V and J ends were trimmed by 6 bases and 4 bases, with 9 bases remaining between them.

This chain joins TRBV20-1 and TRBJ2-3, with 7 nucleotides matching TRBD1. The germline gives CDR1 DFQATT, CDR2 SNEGSKA (reference sequence). The CDR3 length is 14 residues. V was pared by 5 bases and J by 4 bases, with 9 bases of the junction left unmatched. The CDR3 DNA is TGCAGTGCTCGGAAGGGGGCCGGGGCAGATACGCAGTATTTT. It translates to CSARKGAGADTQYF.

As DNA, the CDR3 is TGTGCCAGCGGAGGAGGTCAGGAGATTTCCTACGAGCAGTACTTC. It specifies CASGGGQEISYEQYF. This chain connects TRBV11-2 to TRBJ2-7; TRBD2 is a possible D gene (5 bases). Trimming took 8 bases from V and 1 from J, leaving 18 bases between them. From germline, CDR1 is SGHAT and CDR2 FQNNGV. This CDR3 is built from 15 residues. The entire variable domain, with the rest obtained from reference TRBV11-2 and TRBJ2-7, is as follows: EAGVAQSPRYKIIEKRQSVAFWCNPISGHATLYWYQQILGQGPKLLIQFQNNGVVDDSQLPKDRFSAERLKGVDSTLKIQPAKLEDSAVYLCASGGGQEISYEQYFGPGTRLTVT.

This clonotype showed up just once. The rearrangement uses TRBV7-9 and TRBJ2-3, with D unclear. CDR3 size: 11 residues. The germline V and J ends were trimmed by 8 bases and 2 bases, with 5 bases remaining between them. Germline lookup yields CDR1 SEHNR and CDR2 FQNEAQ (reference sequence). The CDR3 sequence: CASGHTDTQYF. The CDR3 DNA is TGTGCCAGCGGCCACACAGATACGCAGTATTTT.

The J gene is TRBJ2-3, the V gene TRBV29-1, with 7 bases that match TRBD2. J gave up 0 bases and V 5 bases, and 5 bases lay outside the gene matches. The length of the CDR3 is 14 residues. The germline gives CDR1 SQVTM, CDR2 ANQGSEA. The CDR3 protein is CSVNGGSSTDTQYF. The CDR3 nucleotides read TGCAGCGTTAACGGCGGGAGCAGCACAGATACGCAGTATTTT.

The chain couples TRBV20-1 to TRBJ1-1; D ambiguous. This CDR3 spans 13 amino acids. Germline-derived CDR1 and CDR2 are DFQATT and SNEGSKA (reference sequence). Between the trimmed V and J ends, which lost 3 bases and 2 bases, there was a span of 10 bases. The DNA of the CDR3 is TGCAGTGCTAGGCGCAGCTATAACACTGAAGCTTTCTTT. Translation: CSARRSYNTEAFF.

The V gene is TRBV4-1, the J gene TRBJ1-2; no clear D. V was shortened by 1 base and J by 2 bases, with 8 bases between the two germline ends. The CDR3 spans 14 residues. From germline, CDR1 is MGHRA and CDR2 YSYEKL. CDR3 amino acids: CASSQAAANYGYTF. DNA of the CDR3: TGCGCCAGCAGCCAAGCGGCGGCGAACTATGGCTACACCTTC.

This rearrangement joins TRBV20-1 to TRBJ1-5; 7 bases agree with TRBD1. Unmatched junction bases numbered 4, after V lost 5 bases and J lost 3 bases. This CDR3 contains 13 residues. CDR1 and CDR2 from the germline V gene are DFQATT and SNEGSKA (reference sequence). As DNA, the CDR3 is TGCAGTGCTTCCGGACAGGACAATCAGCCCCAGCATTTT. This translates into CSASGQDNQPQHF.

The rearrangement uses TRBV30 and TRBJ2-5; 7 bases match TRBD2. This CDR3 comprises 14 residues. Per germline, CDR1 GTSNPN and CDR2 SVGIG (reference sequence). The CDR3 here is CALGGRTLWETQYF. The CDR3 nucleotides are TGTGCTTTGGGAGGGCGGACTCTGTGGGAGACCCAGTACTTC.

The chain links TRBV20-1 to TRBJ1-1, with 7 nucleotides matching TRBD1. The CDR3 covers 15 residues. V lost 0 bases, J lost 4 bases, and 8 bases stayed unmatched. Germline V gene sequence: CDR1 DFQATT, CDR2 SNEGSKA (reference sequence). CDR3 amino acids: CSARDRGTAGTEAFF. The CDR3 DNA sequence: TGCAGTGCTAGAGATCGGGGGACAGCGGGCACTGAAGCTTTCTTT.

The chain links TRBV6-6 to TRBJ2-7; D not resolved. This CDR3 has 15 amino acids. Germline assignment: CDR1 MNHNY and CDR2 SVGAGI (reference sequence). With 6 bases removed from V and 1 base from J, the gap between germline ends came to 16 bases. The chain's CDR3 is CASRPSFGGSYEQYF. The CDR3, as DNA: TGTGCCAGCAGACCTTCGTTCGGCGGATCCTACGAGCAGTACTTC.

The chain uses TRBV20-1 and TRBJ2-7, with TRBD2 matching over 14 bases. CDR3 length: 16 amino acids. The V gene's germline CDR1 is DFQATT and CDR2 SNEGSKA (reference sequence). Trimming removed 0 bases from V and 2 bases from J; junction bases left unmatched: 3. CDR3 nucleotides: TGCAGTGCTAGAGAGGGGACTAGCGGGGGCACCTACGAGCAGTACTTC. Amino acid sequence: CSAREGTSGGTYEQYF.

The V gene is TRBV11-2, the J gene TRBJ2-4; D is unresolved. Germline CDR1 and CDR2: SGHAT and FQNNGV. The CDR3 covers 14 residues. V was pared by 6 bases and J by 6 bases, with 15 bases between. CDR3 sequence reads: CASSRSVNSNIQYF. For the CDR3, the DNA is TGTGCCAGCAGTCGGTCGGTAAACTCAAACATTCAGTACTTC.

The CDR3 bases are TGTGCCTGGAGTCGGTGGGGGATGAACACTGAAGCTTTCTTT. It specifies CAWSRWGMNTEAFF. The rearrangement links TRBV30 to TRBJ1-1; possible D gene TRBD1, 5 bases. Germline V gene lookup returns CDR1 GTSNPN and CDR2 SVGIG (reference sequence). CDR3 length: 14 amino acids. Trimming stripped 2 bases from V and 0 bases from J, with 10 bases between.

This clonotype appeared a single time. The DNA for the CDR3 is TGTGCCAGCAGTCGGGGGACAGGGGGGATGGAGACCCAGTACTTC. Encoded protein: CASSRGTGGMETQYF. The rearrangement uses TRBV27 and TRBJ2-5; 11 bases match TRBD1. CDR3 size: 15 residues. CDR1 is MNHEY, CDR2 SMNVEV, per germline (reference sequence). The junction had 7 bases not matched to a gene; V was cut back by 5 bases and J by 5 bases.

This chain links TRBV7-2 with TRBJ2-7; maybe TRBD2 (7 bases). V was trimmed by 5 bases and J by 2 bases, leaving 13 bases between them. CDR1 SGHTA and CDR2 FQGNSA come from the germline V gene. CDR3 length: 14 residues. The CDR3 DNA sequence: TGTGCCAGCAGCACAAGCGGGACACCCTACGAGCAGTACTTC. Its protein product is CASSTSGTPYEQYF.

V gene TRBV4-1 combines with J gene TRBJ2-3, with a possible D match to TRBD1 (6 bases). V lost 4 bases and J lost 5, with 13 bases in between. The CDR3 runs 14 residues. Germline CDR1 is MGHRA and CDR2 is YSYEKL. DNA for the CDR3: TGCGCCAGCAGCCTCGGACAGCGCCGAGATACGCAGTATTTT. This translates into CASSLGQRRDTQYF.

J is TRBJ2-1 and V is TRBV18; D is perhaps TRBD2 (6 bases). CDR3 size: 15 residues. Germline CDR1 and CDR2: KGHSH and LQKENI. Deletions cut 3 bases from V and 7 bases from J, with 16 bases between. The CDR3 loop is CASSPPALARNEQFF. Here the CDR3 DNA reads TGTGCCAGCTCACCTCCGGCACTAGCTCGAAATGAGCAGTTCTTC.

The CDR3 sequence is CSAPQSGRAWNEQFF. The CDR3, as DNA: TGCAGTGCCCCTCAAAGCGGGAGGGCCTGGAATGAGCAGTTCTTC. The rearrangement joins TRBV20-1 to TRBJ2-1; 10 nucleotides line up with TRBD2. Germline V gene data show CDR1 as DFQATT and CDR2 as SNEGSKA (reference sequence). CDR3 length equals 15 residues. Trimming cost V 6 bases and J 7 bases; bases outside gene matches: 12.

This clonotype turned up a few times. The chain couples TRBV7-3 to TRBJ2-5; perhaps TRBD1 as D (6 bases). This CDR3 spans 14 amino acids. Deletions cut 8 bases from V and 3 bases from J, with 16 bases between. CDR1 and CDR2 from the germline V gene are SGHTA and FQGTGA. The CDR3 is CASAYGGTEETQYF. CDR3 in DNA: TGTGCCAGCGCCTATGGGGGCACGGAAGAGACCCAGTACTTC.

This clonotype occurred once. The rearrangement uses TRBV30 and TRBJ2-1; D perhaps matches TRBD1 (5 bases). CDR3 length equals 15 residues. CDR1 and CDR2 from the germline V gene are GTSNPN and SVGIG (reference sequence). The germline V and J ends were trimmed by 2 bases and 0 bases, with 11 bases remaining between them. CDR3 sequence (DNA): TGTGCCTGGAGTCCCGACAGTTACTCCTACAATGAGCAGTTCTTC. This encodes CAWSPDSYSYNEQFF.

The CDR3 spells CAISEEVTGELFF. DNA for the CDR3: TGTGCCATCAGTGAGGAGGTCACCGGGGAGCTGTTTTTT. V and J are TRBV10-3 and TRBJ2-2; no firm D call. Germline assignment: CDR1 ENHRY and CDR2 SYGVKD. Trimming stripped 2 bases from V and 4 bases from J, with 5 bases between. The CDR3 loop spans 13 amino acids.

The V and J genes are TRBV30 and TRBJ2-2, with 8 bases lining up with TRBD2. The length of the CDR3 is 14 residues. V trimming: 3 bases; J trimming: 1 base; junction bases outside the gene matches: 1. Germline loops: CDR1 GTSNPN, CDR2 SVGIG (reference sequence). CDR3 bases: TGTGCCTGGAGAACTAGCGGGAACACCGGGGAGCTGTTTTTT. As protein: CAWRTSGNTGELFF.

V usage is TRBV4-2 and J usage is TRBJ1-1; D may be TRBD1 (5 bases). This CDR3 spans 15 amino acids. Germline CDR1 LGHNA, CDR2 YNFKEQ. Trimming shortened V by 1 base and J by 5 bases, and 14 bases separated the two germline ends. CDR3 DNA: TGTGCCAGCAGCCAAGGGCCCAGGGACCATACTGAAGCTTTCTTT. The encoded protein is CASSQGPRDHTEAFF.

This chain connects TRBV15 to TRBJ1-1; the D is unclear. This CDR3 has 16 residues. With 0 bases removed from V and 2 bases from J, the gap between germline ends came to 13 bases. Looked up from germline, CDR1 is LNHNV and CDR2 is YYDKDF (reference sequence). The CDR3 DNA reads TGTGCCACCAGCAGAGAAATCGCAACCCGAAACACTGAAGCTTTCTTT. Translating gives CATSREIATRNTEAFF.

J is TRBJ2-7 and V is TRBV6-2 or TRBV6-3; the match to TRBD2 covers 14 bases. This CDR3 has 17 amino acids. V lost 4 bases and J lost 3; bases outside the gene matches: 8. The germline V gene encodes CDR1 MNHEY and CDR2 SVGEGT. CDR3 in amino acids: CASSLGLAGDKGYEQYF. In DNA, the CDR3 is TGTGCCAGCAGTTTGGGACTAGCGGGAGATAAGGGCTACGAGCAGTACTTC.

This chain links TRBV28 with TRBJ2-5; 9 bases agree with TRBD2. The V and J ends lost 5 bases and 3 bases, in that order; junction bases with no gene match: 10. CDR1 and CDR2 from the germline V gene are MDHEN and SYDVKM. There are 16 residues in the CDR3. In nucleotides, the CDR3 is TGTGCCAGCAGTACTCCAAACTTAGCGGGAGAAGAGACCCAGTACTTC. Amino acid sequence: CASSTPNLAGEETQYF.